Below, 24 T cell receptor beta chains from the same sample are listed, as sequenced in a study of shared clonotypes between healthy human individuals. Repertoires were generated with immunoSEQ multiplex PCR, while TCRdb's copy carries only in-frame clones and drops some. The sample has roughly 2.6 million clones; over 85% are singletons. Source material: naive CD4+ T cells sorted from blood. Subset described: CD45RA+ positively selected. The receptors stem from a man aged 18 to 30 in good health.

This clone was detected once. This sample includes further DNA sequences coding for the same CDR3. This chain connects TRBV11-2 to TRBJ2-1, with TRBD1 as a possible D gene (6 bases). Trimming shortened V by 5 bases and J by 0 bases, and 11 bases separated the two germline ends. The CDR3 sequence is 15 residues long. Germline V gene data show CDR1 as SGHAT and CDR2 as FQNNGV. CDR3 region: CASSLRQASYNEQFF. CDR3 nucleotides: TGTGCCAGCAGCCTCCGACAGGCCTCCTACAATGAGCAGTTCTTC.

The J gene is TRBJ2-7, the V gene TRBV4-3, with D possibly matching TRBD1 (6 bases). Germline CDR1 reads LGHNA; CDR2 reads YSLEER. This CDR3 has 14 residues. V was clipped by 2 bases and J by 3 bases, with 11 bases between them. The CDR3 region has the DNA TGCGCCAGCAGCCAATTCTACAGGGACTACGAGCAGTACTTC. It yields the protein CASSQFYRDYEQYF.

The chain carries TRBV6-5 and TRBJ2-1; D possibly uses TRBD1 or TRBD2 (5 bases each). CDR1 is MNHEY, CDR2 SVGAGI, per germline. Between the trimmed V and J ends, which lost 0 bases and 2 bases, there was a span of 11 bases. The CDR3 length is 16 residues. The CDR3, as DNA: TGTGCCAGCAGTTACTCGTATGGGGGAGCCTACAATGAGCAGTTCTTC. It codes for CASSYSYGGAYNEQFF.

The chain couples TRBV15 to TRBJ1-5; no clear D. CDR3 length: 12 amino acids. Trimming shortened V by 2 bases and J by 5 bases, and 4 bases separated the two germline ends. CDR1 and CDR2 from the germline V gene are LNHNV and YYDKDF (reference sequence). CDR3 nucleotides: TGTGCCACCAGCAGAAGTTATCAGCCCCAGCATTTT. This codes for CATSRSYQPQHF.

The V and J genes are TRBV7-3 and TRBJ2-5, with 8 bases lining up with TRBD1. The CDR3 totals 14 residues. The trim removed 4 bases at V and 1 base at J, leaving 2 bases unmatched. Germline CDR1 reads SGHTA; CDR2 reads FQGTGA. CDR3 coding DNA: TGTGCCAGCAGCTCTACAGGGGGCCAAGAGACCCAGTACTTC. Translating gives CASSSTGGQETQYF.

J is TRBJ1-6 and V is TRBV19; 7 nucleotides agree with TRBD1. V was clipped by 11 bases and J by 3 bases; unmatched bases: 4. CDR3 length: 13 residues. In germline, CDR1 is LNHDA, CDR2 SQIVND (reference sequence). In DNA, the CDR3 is TGTGCCGCAAGACAGGGCTATAATTCACCCCTCCACTTT. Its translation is CAARQGYNSPLHF.

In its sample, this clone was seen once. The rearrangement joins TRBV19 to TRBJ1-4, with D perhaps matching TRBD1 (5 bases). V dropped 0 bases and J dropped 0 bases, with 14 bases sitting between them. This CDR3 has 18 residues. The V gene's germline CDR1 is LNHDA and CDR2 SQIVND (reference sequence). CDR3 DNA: TGTGCCAGTAGTATAGATTTGTTGCGGGGGACAACTAATGAAAAACTGTTTTTT. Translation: CASSIDLLRGTTNEKLFF. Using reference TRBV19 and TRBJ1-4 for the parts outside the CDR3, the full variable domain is DGGITQSPKYLFRKEGQNVTLSCEQNLNHDAMYWYRQDPGQGLRLIYYSQIVNDFQKGDIAEGYSVSREKKESFPLTVTSAQKNPTAFYLCASSIDLLRGTTNEKLFFGSGTQLSVL.

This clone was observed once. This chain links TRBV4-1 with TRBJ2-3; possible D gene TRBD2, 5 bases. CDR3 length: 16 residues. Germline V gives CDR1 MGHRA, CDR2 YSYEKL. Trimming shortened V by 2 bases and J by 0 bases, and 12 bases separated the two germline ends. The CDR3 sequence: CASSQYNRGSTDTQYF. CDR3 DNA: TGCGCCAGCAGCCAATACAATCGCGGGAGCACAGATACGCAGTATTTT.

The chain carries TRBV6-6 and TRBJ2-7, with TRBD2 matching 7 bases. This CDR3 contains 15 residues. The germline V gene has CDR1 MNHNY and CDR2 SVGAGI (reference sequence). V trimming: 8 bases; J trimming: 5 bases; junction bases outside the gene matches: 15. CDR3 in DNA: TGTGCCAGCTCTCGATTGGGAGGGATAAGGGACGAGCAGTACTTC. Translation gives CASSRLGGIRDEQYF.

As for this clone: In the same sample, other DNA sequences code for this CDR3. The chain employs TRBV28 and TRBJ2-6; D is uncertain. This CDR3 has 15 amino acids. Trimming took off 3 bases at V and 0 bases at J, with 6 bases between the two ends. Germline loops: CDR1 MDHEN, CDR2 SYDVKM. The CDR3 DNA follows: TGTGCCAGCAGTTTGGGATCCTCTGGGGCCAACGTCCTGACTTTC. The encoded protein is CASSLGSSGANVLTF.

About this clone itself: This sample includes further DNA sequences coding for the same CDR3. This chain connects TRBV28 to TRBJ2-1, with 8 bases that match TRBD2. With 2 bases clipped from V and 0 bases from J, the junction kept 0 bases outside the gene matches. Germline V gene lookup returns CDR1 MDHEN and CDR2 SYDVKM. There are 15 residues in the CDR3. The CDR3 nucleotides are TGTGCCAGCAGTTTAGCGGGGGGCTCCTACAATGAGCAGTTCTTC. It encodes CASSLAGGSYNEQFF. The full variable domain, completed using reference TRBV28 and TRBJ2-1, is DVKVTQSSRYLVKRTGEKVFLECVQDMDHENMFWYRQDPGLGLRLIYFSYDVKMKEKGDIPEGYSVSREKKERFSLILESASTNQTSMYLCASSLAGGSYNEQFFGPGTRLTVL.

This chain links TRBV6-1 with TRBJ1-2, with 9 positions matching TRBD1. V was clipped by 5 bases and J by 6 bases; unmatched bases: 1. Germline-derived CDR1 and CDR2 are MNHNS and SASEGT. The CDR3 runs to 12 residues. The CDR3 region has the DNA TGTGCCAGCAGTCGGACAGGGGATGGCTACACCTTC. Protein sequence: CASSRTGDGYTF.

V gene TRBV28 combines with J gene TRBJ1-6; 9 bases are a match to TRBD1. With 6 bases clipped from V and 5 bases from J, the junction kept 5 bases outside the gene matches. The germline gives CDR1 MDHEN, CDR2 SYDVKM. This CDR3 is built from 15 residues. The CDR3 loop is CASRGGQGNNSPLHF. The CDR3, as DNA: TGTGCCAGCAGAGGAGGACAGGGGAATAATTCACCCCTCCACTTT. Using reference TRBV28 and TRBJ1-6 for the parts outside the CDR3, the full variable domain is DVKVTQSSRYLVKRTGEKVFLECVQDMDHENMFWYRQDPGLGLRLIYFSYDVKMKEKGDIPEGYSVSREKKERFSLILESASTNQTSMYLCASRGGQGNNSPLHFGNGTRLTVT.

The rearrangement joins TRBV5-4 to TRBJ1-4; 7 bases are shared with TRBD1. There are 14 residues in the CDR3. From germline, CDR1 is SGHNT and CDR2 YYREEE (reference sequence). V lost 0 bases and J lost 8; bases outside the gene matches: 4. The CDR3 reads CASSLGQGVEKLFF. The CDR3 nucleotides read TGTGCCAGCAGCTTGGGACAGGGTGTGGAAAAACTGTTTTTT.

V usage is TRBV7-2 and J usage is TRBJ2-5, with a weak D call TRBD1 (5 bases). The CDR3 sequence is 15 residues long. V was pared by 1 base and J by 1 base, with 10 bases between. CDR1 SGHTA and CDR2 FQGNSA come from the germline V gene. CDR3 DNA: TGTGCCAGCAGCTTAGTTTCCAGGGTCCAAGAGACCCAGTACTTC. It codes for CASSLVSRVQETQYF.

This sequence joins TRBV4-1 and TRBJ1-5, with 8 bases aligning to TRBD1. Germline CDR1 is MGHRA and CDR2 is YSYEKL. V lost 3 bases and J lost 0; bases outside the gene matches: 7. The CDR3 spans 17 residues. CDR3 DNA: TGCGCCAGCAGCCATCTCCCAGGGGGCAGTAGCAATCAGCCCCAGCATTTT. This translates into CASSHLPGGSSNQPQHF.

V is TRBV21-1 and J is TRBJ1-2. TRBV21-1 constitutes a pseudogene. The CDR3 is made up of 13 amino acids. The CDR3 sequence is CASSKGCGEDYTF. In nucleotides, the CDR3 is TGTGCCAGCAGCAAAGGTTGCGGGGAAGACTACACCTTC.

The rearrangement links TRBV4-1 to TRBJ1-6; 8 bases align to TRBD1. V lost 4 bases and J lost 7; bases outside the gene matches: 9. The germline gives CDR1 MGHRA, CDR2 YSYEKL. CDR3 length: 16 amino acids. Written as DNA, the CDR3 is TGCGCCAGCAGCCGAGCGCCACAGGGGGACAATTCACCCCTCCACTTT. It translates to CASSRAPQGDNSPLHF.

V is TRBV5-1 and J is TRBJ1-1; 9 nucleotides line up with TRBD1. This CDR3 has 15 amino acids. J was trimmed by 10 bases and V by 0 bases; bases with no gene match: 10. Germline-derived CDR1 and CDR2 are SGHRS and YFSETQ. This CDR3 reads CASSLEGTGRFGAFF. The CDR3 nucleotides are TGCGCCAGCAGCTTGGAAGGGACAGGGAGGTTTGGAGCTTTCTTT.

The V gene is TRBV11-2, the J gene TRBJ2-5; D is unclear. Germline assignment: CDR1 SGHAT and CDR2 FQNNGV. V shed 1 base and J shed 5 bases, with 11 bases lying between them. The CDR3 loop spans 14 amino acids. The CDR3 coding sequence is TGTGCCAGCAGCTTAGCCGGTATTAGGGAGACCCAGTACTTC. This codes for CASSLAGIRETQYF. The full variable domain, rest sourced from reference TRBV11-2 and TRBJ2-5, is EAGVAQSPRYKIIEKRQSVAFWCNPISGHATLYWYQQILGQGPKLLIQFQNNGVVDDSQLPKDRFSAERLKGVDSTLKIQPAKLEDSAVYLCASSLAGIRETQYFGPGTRLLVL.

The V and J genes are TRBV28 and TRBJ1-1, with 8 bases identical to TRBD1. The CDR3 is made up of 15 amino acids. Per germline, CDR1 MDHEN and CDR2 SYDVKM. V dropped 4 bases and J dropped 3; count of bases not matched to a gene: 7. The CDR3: CASSSGGQGDTEAFF. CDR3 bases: TGTGCCAGCAGTTCCGGCGGACAGGGCGACACTGAAGCTTTCTTT.

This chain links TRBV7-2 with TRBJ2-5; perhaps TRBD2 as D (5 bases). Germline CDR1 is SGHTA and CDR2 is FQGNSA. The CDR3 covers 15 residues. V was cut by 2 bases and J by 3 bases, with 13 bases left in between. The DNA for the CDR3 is TGTGCCAGCAGCTTACCGGACTTTTCCGAAGAGACCCAGTACTTC. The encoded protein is CASSLPDFSEETQYF.

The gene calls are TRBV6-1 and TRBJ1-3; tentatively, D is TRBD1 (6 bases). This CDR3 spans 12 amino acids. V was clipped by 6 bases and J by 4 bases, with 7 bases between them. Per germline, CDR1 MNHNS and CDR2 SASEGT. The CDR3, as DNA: TGTGCCAGCAGCACAGGGGGAAACACCATATATTTT. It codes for CASSTGGNTIYF.

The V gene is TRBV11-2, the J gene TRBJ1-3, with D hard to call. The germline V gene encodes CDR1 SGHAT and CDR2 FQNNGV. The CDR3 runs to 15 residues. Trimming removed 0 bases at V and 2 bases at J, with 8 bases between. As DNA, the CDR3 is TGTGCCAGCAGCTTAGATTGGGTAACTGGAAACACCATATATTTT. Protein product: CASSLDWVTGNTIYF.